The TCR beta chain under discussion was sequenced for a study of blood T cell repertoires in COVID-19. Study-wide context: Acute and convalescent COVID-19 samples came from the United States, Italy and Spain. From T cells, B-cell-depleted T cells, or PBMCs came the material, which was cDNA or gDNA.

The V and J ends lost 3 bases and 3 bases, in that order; junction bases with no gene match: 4. This CDR3 has 15 amino acids. Per the germline V gene, CDR1 is SGHRS and CDR2 is YFSETQ. With respect to this clone: The sample contains more than one DNA sequence encoding this CDR3.

How the authors handled the data: Amplified reference gene primers provided the basis for estimating nucleated cell counts. Libraries were prepared by immunoSEQ multiplex PCR; TCRdb keeps only in-frame clonotypes and omits some of them. That table is the source of V, J and clone size, and D and trimming were worked out from the DNA. This table has 250,000 to 350,000 clones, 88% appearing once. The source is a man aged 18-30 years with active or convalescent COVID-19. V is TRBV5-1 and J is TRBJ2-1, with 9 bases lining up with TRBD1. Material: peripheral blood. CDR3 residues: CASSSTGQGYNEQFF. CDR3 coding DNA: TGCGCCAGCAGCTCGACGGGACAGGGCTACAATGAGCAGTTCTTC. Full variable domain (rest looked up from reference TRBV5-1 and TRBJ2-1): KAGVTQTPRYLIKTRGQQVTLSCSPISGHRSVSWYQQTPGQGLQFLFEYFSETQRNKGNFPGRFSGRQFSNSRSEMNVSTLELGDSALYLCASSSTGQGYNEQFFGPGTRLTVL.